The 26 T cell receptor beta chains listed next were all sequenced from one sample in a study of cytomegalovirus exposure and HLA in healthy donors. Profiling relied on immunoSEQ multiplex PCR, and the TCRdb table lists in-frame clones only, not all of them. The data show 130,000 to 150,000 clones, around 88% seen once. The sequenced sample consisted of PBMCs. The receptor source for this set is a woman between 18 and 29 years old in good health and CMV-seropositive.

The gene calls are TRBV14 and TRBJ1-2, with D hard to call. V lost 3 bases, J lost 2 bases, and 4 bases lay in between. Per germline, CDR1 SGHDN and CDR2 FVKESK. This CDR3 comprises 12 residues. CDR3 protein: CASSQQNYGYTF. The DNA for the CDR3 is TGTGCCAGCAGCCAGCAGAACTATGGCTACACCTTC.

The chain combines TRBV28 with TRBJ2-2, with 14 positions matching TRBD2. J was trimmed by 6 bases and V by 8 bases; bases with no gene match: 5. CDR3 length: 15 residues. The V gene's germline CDR1 is MDHEN and CDR2 SYDVKM. DNA for the CDR3: TGTGCCAGCGGGGGACTAGCGGGAGACGCCGGGGAGCTGTTTTTT. It specifies CASGGLAGDAGELFF.

This sequence joins TRBV5-8 and TRBJ1-1; maybe TRBD1 (5 bases). Trimming shortened V by 3 bases and J by 7 bases, and 10 bases separated the two germline ends. This CDR3 region has 12 residues. CDR1 is SGHTS, CDR2 YDEGEE, per germline. The DNA of the CDR3 is TGTGCCAGCAGCTGGGGGGGAAATGAAGCTTTCTTT. Encoded protein: CASSWGGNEAFF.

V usage is TRBV5-1 and J usage is TRBJ2-7, with D perhaps TRBD2 (5 bases). The CDR3 extends over 14 amino acids. Trimming stripped 0 bases from V and 2 bases from J, with 9 bases between. Germline CDR1 is SGHRS and CDR2 is YFSETQ. CDR3 loop: CASSLAPGTYEQYF. The CDR3 DNA is TGCGCCAGCAGCTTGGCCCCGGGGACCTACGAGCAGTACTTC.

The chain employs TRBV7-2 and TRBJ1-1; no firm D call. This CDR3 is built from 16 residues. CDR1 is SGHTA, CDR2 FQGNSA, per germline. V dropped 0 bases and J dropped 7 bases, with 18 bases sitting between them. The CDR3 nucleotides read TGTGCCAGCAGCTTAGCAATTTATTCTGGCGGACTTGAAGCTTTCTTT. It translates to CASSLAIYSGGLEAFF. Filled out from reference TRBV7-2 and TRBJ1-1, the complete variable domain reads GAGVSQSPSNKVTEKGKDVELRCDPISGHTALYWYRQSLGQGLEFLIYFQGNSAPDKSGLPSDRFSAERTGGSVSTLTIQRTQQEDSAVYLCASSLAIYSGGLEAFFGQGTRLTVV.

This rearrangement joins TRBV7-2 to TRBJ1-2; a weak D match, TRBD1 (5 bases). The CDR3 runs 14 residues. V gave up 2 bases and J gave up 6 bases, with 13 bases separating them. Germline assignment: CDR1 SGHTA and CDR2 FQGNSA. The CDR3 sequence is CASSLMAEQDGYTF. CDR3 nucleotide sequence: TGTGCCAGCAGCTTAATGGCGGAACAGGATGGCTACACCTTC.

This chain connects TRBV4-1 to TRBJ2-1; no firm D call. The germline gives CDR1 MGHRA, CDR2 YSYEKL. Between the trimmed V and J ends, which lost 6 bases and 9 bases, there was a span of 12 bases. The CDR3 totals 12 residues. The CDR3 nucleotides are TGCGCCAGCAGGGCTAGTACGACTGAGCAGTTCTTC. It is translated as CASRASTTEQFF.

V gene TRBV30 combines with J gene TRBJ2-4; 7 bases map to TRBD1. The CDR3 spans 15 residues. CDR1 is GTSNPN, CDR2 SVGIG, per germline (reference sequence). Trimming removed 5 bases from V and 3 bases from J; junction bases left unmatched: 10. The CDR3 here is CAWGELTGDKNIQYF. In DNA, the CDR3 is TGTGCCTGGGGCGAACTTACAGGGGACAAAAACATTCAGTACTTC.

V and J are TRBV28 and TRBJ1-2, with TRBD1 identical over 7 bases. The CDR3 consists of 15 residues. CDR1 and CDR2 (germline): MDHEN, SYDVKM. Unmatched junction bases numbered 8, after V lost 6 bases and J lost 1 base. Here the CDR3 reads CASSPSYRGNYGYTF. Here the CDR3 DNA reads TGTGCCAGCAGCCCAAGTTACAGGGGTAACTATGGCTACACCTTC.

CDR3 nucleotides: TGCGCCAGCAGCCGTGACAGAGCCCCTGGAAACACCATATATTTT. Translation: CASSRDRAPGNTIYF. This chain links TRBV4-3 with TRBJ1-3, with a tentative D call TRBD1 (5 bases). There are 15 residues in the CDR3. V shed 4 bases and J shed 2 bases, with 12 bases lying between them. Germline CDR1 LGHNA, CDR2 YSLEER.

The chain couples TRBV7-3 to TRBJ2-2; 10 bases line up with TRBD2. The CDR3 covers 16 residues. Trimming cost V 5 bases and J 0 bases; bases outside gene matches: 3. Germline values: CDR1 SGHTA, CDR2 FQGTGA. Here the CDR3 reads CASSVTSGSNTGELFF. CDR3 bases: TGTGCCAGCAGCGTGACTAGCGGGTCGAACACCGGGGAGCTGTTTTTT. Together with reference TRBV7-3 and TRBJ2-2, the CDR3 gives the full variable domain: GAGVSQTPSNKVTEKGKYVELRCDPISGHTALYWYRQSLGQGPEFLIYFQGTGAADDSGLPNDRFFAVRPEGSVSTLKIQRTERGDSAVYLCASSVTSGSNTGELFFGEGSRLTVL.

The chain combines TRBV15 with TRBJ2-3, with D possibly being TRBD2 (6 bases). Germline V gives CDR1 LNHNV, CDR2 YYDKDF (reference sequence). Trimming stripped 1 base from V and 5 bases from J, with 16 bases between. The CDR3 is 16 amino acids. This chain's CDR3 is CATSRGITSTGDTQYF. CDR3 in DNA: TGTGCCACCAGCAGAGGGATAACTAGCACGGGAGATACGCAGTATTTT.

The CDR3 sequence: CASSLGGKNIQYF. The CDR3 nucleotides are TGTGCCAGCAGCTTAGGCGGGAAAAACATTCAGTACTTC. The gene calls are TRBV7-9 and TRBJ2-4; D perhaps matches TRBD2 (5 bases). CDR1 and CDR2 from the germline V gene are SEHNR and FQNEAQ (reference sequence). V was clipped by 1 base and J by 4 bases, with 5 bases between them. CDR3 length: 13 residues.

CDR3 in DNA: TGTGCCACAAACACAGGGAACTTAAACACTGAAGCTTTCTTT. Its protein product is CATNTGNLNTEAFF. This chain uses TRBV10-3 with TRBJ1-1; D perhaps matches TRBD1 (6 bases). Germline values: CDR1 ENHRY, CDR2 SYGVKD. This CDR3 is 14 amino acids long. V lost 10 bases and J 2 bases, leaving 17 bases between the germline ends.

The gene calls are TRBV28 and TRBJ1-1, with unresolved D. V lost 3 bases to trimming and J lost 11 bases, with 19 bases between them. The CDR3 is 14 amino acids. Germline V lookup: CDR1 MDHEN, CDR2 SYDVKM. The CDR3 loop is CASSFADSGYLAFF. The CDR3 DNA reads as TGTGCCAGCAGTTTCGCTGACTCGGGGTATCTCGCTTTCTTT.

The chain has TRBV4-3 and TRBJ1-2; D not resolved. The CDR3 is 16 residues long. Germline CDR1 is LGHNA and CDR2 is YSLEER. The germline V and J ends were trimmed by 0 bases and 6 bases, with 17 bases remaining between them. The CDR3 protein is CASSQDQVGVTHGYTF. CDR3 in DNA: TGCGCCAGCAGCCAAGATCAGGTCGGGGTTACACATGGCTACACCTTC.

The chain uses TRBV4-1 and TRBJ2-7, with D maybe TRBD1 (6 bases). This CDR3 is 13 amino acids long. Trimming stripped 2 bases from V and 4 bases from J, with 9 bases between. Germline-derived CDR1 and CDR2 are MGHRA and YSYEKL. Written as DNA, the CDR3 is TGCGCCAGCAGCCAAACAGGGATGTACGAGCAGTACTTC. It yields the protein CASSQTGMYEQYF.

This sequence joins TRBV7-9 and TRBJ1-5; 7 bases align to TRBD1. With 1 base clipped from V and 4 bases from J, the junction kept 10 bases outside the gene matches. This CDR3 contains 17 residues. The V gene's germline CDR1 is SEHNR and CDR2 FQNEAQ (reference sequence). CDR3 DNA: TGTGCCAGCAGCTTAGATTCAGCAGGGGGAGGTAATCAGCCCCAGCATTTT. This translates into CASSLDSAGGGNQPQHF.

This chain uses TRBV11-2 with TRBJ2-7; 10 bases match TRBD2. J gave up 5 bases and V 7 bases, and 8 bases lay outside the gene matches. This CDR3 spans 14 amino acids. Germline CDR1 is SGHAT and CDR2 is FQNNGV. The CDR3 nucleotides are TGTGCCAGCAAGACCGGGACTAGCGCCCACGAGCAGTACTTC. It specifies CASKTGTSAHEQYF.

The rearrangement uses TRBV7-8 and TRBJ1-1, with unresolved D. Per the germline V gene, CDR1 is SGHVS and CDR2 is FQNEAQ. The CDR3 has 15 amino acids. V gave up 0 bases and J gave up 5 bases, with 13 bases separating them. This chain's CDR3 is CASSLAMGRKTEAFF. DNA of the CDR3: TGTGCCAGCAGCTTAGCGATGGGCCGTAAGACTGAAGCTTTCTTT.

Details on this clone: One end of the junction does not line up with germline, which may come from a read error. The chain combines TRBV7-7 with TRBJ2-5; 16 positions match TRBD2. This CDR3 is built from 18 residues. From germline, CDR1 is SSHAT and CDR2 FNYEAQ (reference sequence). The CDR3: CASSLGTSGGASVETQYF. CDR3 bases: TGTGCTAGCAGCTTAGGGACTAGCGGGGGGGCTTCGGTGGAGACCCAGTACTTC.

The chain carries TRBV11-2 and TRBJ1-2, with TRBD1 matching over 8 bases. The CDR3 spans 14 residues. Unmatched junction bases numbered 6, after V lost 5 bases and J lost 4 bases. Germline CDR1 and CDR2: SGHAT and FQNNGV. Written as DNA, the CDR3 is TGTGCCAGCAGCCTTGACAGGGGCGCCTATGGCTACACCTTC. This codes for CASSLDRGAYGYTF.

This rearrangement joins TRBV7-8 to TRBJ2-1, with a possible D match to TRBD2 (6 bases). Germline lookup yields CDR1 SGHVS and CDR2 FQNEAQ. Trimming pared 0 bases from V and 2 bases from J, leaving 8 bases between. The CDR3 is 15 amino acids. The CDR3 loop is CASSLAGGPYNEQFF. CDR3 in DNA: TGTGCCAGCAGCTTAGCGGGGGGACCCTACAATGAGCAGTTCTTC.

The chain joins TRBV27 to TRBJ2-2; 9 bases match TRBD2. CDR1 and CDR2 (germline): MNHEY, SMNVEV (reference sequence). The length of the CDR3 is 16 residues. Trimming cost V 6 bases and J 4 bases; bases outside gene matches: 9. The CDR3 DNA follows: TGTGCCAGCAGGATTAACGCGGGAGGGGGCACCGGGGAGCTGTTTTTT. Protein: CASRINAGGGTGELFF.

This rearrangement joins TRBV11-2 to TRBJ1-1; 8 positions agree with TRBD1. J was trimmed by 5 bases and V by 7 bases; bases with no gene match: 15. This CDR3 contains 16 residues. In germline, CDR1 is SGHAT, CDR2 FQNNGV. DNA of the CDR3: TGTGCCAGCATGAAGACCTCCGGACAGGGAGGGACTGAAGCTTTCTTT. It translates to CASMKTSGQGGTEAFF. Full variable domain (missing parts from reference TRBV11-2 and TRBJ1-1): EAGVAQSPRYKIIEKRQSVAFWCNPISGHATLYWYQQILGQGPKLLIQFQNNGVVDDSQLPKDRFSAERLKGVDSTLKIQPAKLEDSAVYLCASMKTSGQGGTEAFFGQGTRLTVV.

With respect to this clone: Other DNA sequences in this sample translate to the same CDR3. The chain recombines TRBV2 with TRBJ1-6; possibly TRBD1 for D (5 bases). CDR1 SNHLY and CDR2 FYNNEI come from the germline V gene. CDR3 length equals 14 residues. V lost 3 bases and J lost 7, with 10 bases in between. The CDR3 nucleotides read TGTGCCAGCAGTGAGGGGGGGAGCAATTCACCCCTCCACTTT. This translates into CASSEGGSNSPLHF.